These 22 T cell receptor beta chains came from one sample sequenced in a study of T cell repertoires in cytomegalovirus infection. TCRdb processed the reads anew with MiXCR; each CDR3 protein has one entry. Altogether approximately 250,000 distinct CDR3 sequences are present, 10% to 15% being singletons, with the ten largest covering around 1.6%. The specimen was PBMCs. The receptor source for this set is a human donor in good health (CMV status not recorded). Some clones in this sample may be carry-over from other donors' samples.

The rearrangement joins TRBV11-2 to TRBJ1-1; 7 nucleotides align to TRBD1. There are 15 residues in the CDR3. Trimming at V came to 4 bases and at J to 4 bases, leaving 9 bases not matched to a gene. Germline V gives CDR1 SGHAT, CDR2 FQNNGV. The CDR3 sequence: CASSSLPQGGTEAFF. CDR3 DNA: TGTGCCAGCAGCTCTCTACCTCAGGGGGGCACTGAAGCTTTCTTT.

This clonotype was counted ten times or more. This sequence joins TRBV7-2 and TRBJ2-5, with 7 bases aligning to TRBD1. The V gene's germline CDR1 is SGHTA and CDR2 FQGNSA. The CDR3 has 15 amino acids. V shed 1 base and J 3 bases; nucleotides not matched to a gene: 5. The CDR3 DNA sequence: TGTGCCAGCAGCTTAGGTGGGACAGTCGAAGAGACCCAGTACTTC. It is translated as CASSLGGTVEETQYF.

The chain is built from TRBV6-5 and TRBJ2-1, with D perhaps TRBD2 (6 bases). The CDR3 has 17 residues. Germline CDR1 reads MNHEY; CDR2 reads SVGAGI. Deletions cut 2 bases from V and 9 bases from J, with 23 bases between. The CDR3 region is CASSYLAPGLLTVEQFF. CDR3 nucleotide sequence: TGTGCCAGCAGTTACCTCGCGCCGGGACTCCTAACAGTTGAGCAGTTCTTC.

The table lists this clonotype with a few counts. V gene TRBV7-9 combines with J gene TRBJ2-7, with TRBD2 matching over 11 bases. The J segment lost 2 bases and the V segment lost 2 bases, leaving 5 bases of the junction unmatched. The CDR3 covers 16 residues. Germline V gene data show CDR1 as SEHNR and CDR2 as FQNEAQ (reference sequence). CDR3 sequence (DNA): TGTGCCAGCAGCTTAACCCTAGCGGGAGGCGCCTACGAGCAGTACTTC. Protein: CASSLTLAGGAYEQYF.

The chain's CDR3 is CASSIPGNNYGYTF. For the CDR3, the DNA is TGTGCCAGTAGTATACCAGGCAATAACTATGGCTACACCTTC. The J gene is TRBJ1-2, the V gene TRBV19; D unresolved. V shed 2 bases and J shed 1 base, with 8 bases lying between them. Germline V gene sequence: CDR1 LNHDA, CDR2 SQIVND (reference sequence). The CDR3 covers 14 residues.

This clonotype was found many times. This chain connects TRBV7-2 to TRBJ1-1, with D maybe TRBD1 (6 bases). The CDR3 runs to 15 residues. Germline-derived CDR1 and CDR2 are SGHTA and FQGNSA. V lost 3 bases, J lost 0 bases, and 11 bases lay in between. The CDR3 region has the DNA TGTGCCAGCAGCTTGTCGGGGGCGGTGAACACTGAAGCTTTCTTT. Translating it yields CASSLSGAVNTEAFF.

This clonotype showed up many times. This chain joins TRBV7-9 and TRBJ2-7; D is ambiguous. This CDR3 region has 14 residues. The V and J ends lost 5 bases and 0 bases respectively, with 11 bases between them. Per germline, CDR1 SEHNR and CDR2 FQNEAQ (reference sequence). As DNA, the CDR3 is TGTGCCAGCAGCCCTCTGGGATCCTCCTACGAGCAGTACTTC. Its protein product is CASSPLGSSYEQYF.

There are a few counts of this clonotype. This chain connects TRBV29-1 to TRBJ2-5; 10 bases agree with TRBD2. Looked up from germline, CDR1 is SQVTM and CDR2 is ANQGSEA. The CDR3 has 13 amino acids. V shed 7 bases and J 5 bases; nucleotides not matched to a gene: 7. The CDR3 sequence is CSARTSGGETQYF. CDR3 DNA sequence: TGCAGCGCCCGGACTAGCGGTGGTGAGACCCAGTACTTC.

The V and J genes are TRBV9 and TRBJ1-2, with D perhaps matching TRBD1 (6 bases). Looked up from germline, CDR1 is SGDLS and CDR2 is YYNGEE. The CDR3 has 15 amino acids. Trimming removed 4 bases at V and 0 bases at J, with 13 bases between. In DNA, the CDR3 is TGTGCCAGCAGCCCGGGGACAATTTCTAACTATGGCTACACCTTC. This encodes CASSPGTISNYGYTF.

V gene TRBV11-2 combines with J gene TRBJ2-7; a weak D match, TRBD1 (6 bases). The CDR3 has 13 residues. V lost 5 bases to trimming and J lost 6 bases, with 14 bases between them. Germline assignment: CDR1 SGHAT and CDR2 FQNNGV. The CDR3 DNA reads TGTGCCAGCAGCCCCTTTCAGGGGCTCGAGCAGTACTTC. This gives the protein CASSPFQGLEQYF.

This clonotype showed up many times. The chain has TRBV5-1 and TRBJ2-3; 10 bases align to TRBD1. The V gene's germline CDR1 is SGHRS and CDR2 YFSETQ. This CDR3 is built from 16 residues. Unmatched junction bases numbered 10, after V lost 4 bases and J lost 5 bases. CDR3 coding DNA: TGCGCCAGCAGCCGGGACAGGGGCCCTGCCCTAGATACGCAGTATTTT. Its protein product is CASSRDRGPALDTQYF.

This clonotype was picked up a small number of times. J is TRBJ2-7 and V is TRBV20-1; TRBD2 might be the D (5 bases). V lost 0 bases and J 3 bases, leaving 12 bases between the germline ends. The CDR3 spans 14 residues. The germline V gene has CDR1 DFQATT and CDR2 SNEGSKA (reference sequence). DNA of the CDR3: TGCAGTGCTAGAGATGGCCCAGGAGGCTACGAGCAGTACTTC. Amino acid sequence: CSARDGPGGYEQYF.

The table lists this clonotype with a few counts. One junction end disagrees with the germline gene, perhaps due to a read error. This chain links TRBV28 with TRBJ2-6; D not certain. The CDR3 spans 17 residues. Germline loops: CDR1 MDHEN, CDR2 SYDVKM. CDR3 in DNA: TGTGCCAGCAGCTTATCCCTCGGGCAAGCTGGGGCCAACGTCCTGACTTTC. Its protein is CASSLSLGQAGANVLTF.

The rearrangement uses TRBV6-6 and TRBJ1-2; D is undetermined. Trimming removed 6 bases at V and 8 bases at J, with 13 bases between. The germline V gene has CDR1 MNHNY and CDR2 SVGAGI (reference sequence). This CDR3 comprises 12 residues. CDR3 amino acids: CASRSTLGGYTF. The CDR3 nucleotides are TGTGCCAGCAGGTCCACCTTAGGGGGCTACACCTTC.

This clonotype has a count of ten or more. The V and J genes are TRBV7-2 and TRBJ2-5; D unresolved. Germline V gene data show CDR1 as SGHTA and CDR2 as FQGNSA. Trimming shortened V by 0 bases and J by 9 bases, and 11 bases separated the two germline ends. The CDR3 runs 13 residues. This CDR3 reads CASSLAVSGAQYF. The DNA of the CDR3 is TGTGCCAGCAGCTTAGCGGTCAGTGGTGCCCAGTACTTC.

The sample holds many counts of this clonotype. This chain uses TRBV7-2 with TRBJ1-6, with a tentative D call TRBD1 (5 bases). Germline CDR1 SGHTA, CDR2 FQGNSA. The V and J ends lost 1 base and 14 bases respectively, with 12 bases between them. The CDR3 contains 13 residues. The DNA of the CDR3 is TGTGCCAGCAGCTTAGTTGGGGCAGGGTCCCTCCACTTT. This sequence encodes CASSLVGAGSLHF. The full variable domain, rest sourced from reference TRBV7-2 and TRBJ1-6, is GAGVSQSPSNKVTEKGKDVELRCDPISGHTALYWYRQSLGQGLEFLIYFQGNSAPDKSGLPSDRFSAERTGGSVSTLTIQRTQQEDSAVYLCASSLVGAGSLHFGNGTRLTVT.

This clonotype was seen repeatedly, ten times or more. This chain joins TRBV7-2 and TRBJ2-2; D gene ambiguous. The V end lost 3 bases, the J end lost 4 bases, and 3 bases lay between the germline ends. The CDR3 is 12 amino acids. Per germline, CDR1 SGHTA and CDR2 FQGNSA. The CDR3, as DNA: TGTGCCAGCAGCTTCATCACCGGGGAGCTGTTTTTT. This codes for CASSFITGELFF. The full variable domain, in which reference TRBV7-2 and TRBJ2-2 provide the parts outside the CDR3, is GAGVSQSPSNKVTEKGKDVELRCDPISGHTALYWYRQSLGQGLEFLIYFQGNSAPDKSGLPSDRFSAERTGGSVSTLTIQRTQQEDSAVYLCASSFITGELFFGEGSRLTVL.

The V and J genes are TRBV7-3 and TRBJ2-3, with 8 nucleotides matching TRBD2. The ends lost 5 bases at V and 5 bases at J; junction bases unmatched: 9. Germline assignment: CDR1 SGHTA and CDR2 FQGTGA. The CDR3 extends over 15 amino acids. The chain's CDR3 is CASSAQGLVGDTQYF. CDR3 bases: TGTGCCAGCAGCGCCCAGGGACTAGTCGGAGATACGCAGTATTTT.

This clonotype was counted ten times or more. The chain links TRBV27 to TRBJ1-1; D is undetermined. CDR1 is MNHEY, CDR2 SMNVEV, per germline (reference sequence). The V end lost 6 bases, the J end lost 2 bases, and 13 bases lay between the germline ends. CDR3 length: 14 residues. The CDR3 DNA sequence: TGTGCCAGCAGAGTTCTAGGCGGAAACACTGAAGCTTTCTTT. Translated: CASRVLGGNTEAFF.

There are a few counts of this clonotype. CDR3 amino acids: CASSPTGGLNQPQHF. Written as DNA, the CDR3 is TGTGCCAGTAGTCCAACAGGGGGCCTAAATCAGCCCCAGCATTTT. The chain combines TRBV19 with TRBJ1-5; 9 bases are a match to TRBD1. Germline V gene lookup returns CDR1 LNHDA and CDR2 SQIVND (reference sequence). V lost 5 bases and J lost 4; bases outside the gene matches: 6. CDR3 length equals 15 residues.

The sample holds many counts of this clonotype. The chain carries TRBV11-2 and TRBJ2-6, with D uncertain. Germline CDR1 SGHAT, CDR2 FQNNGV. CDR3 length: 16 residues. The V gene lost 4 bases and the J gene lost 0 bases, with 10 bases spanning the gap. The CDR3 DNA reads as TGTGCCAGCAGCTCTAGGTCGGTCTCTGGGGCCAACGTCCTGACTTTC. Residues: CASSSRSVSGANVLTF.

Only a few counts were recorded for this clonotype. The V call is TRBV18, the J call TRBJ2-5, with unresolved D. V was trimmed by 3 bases and J by 2 bases, leaving 10 bases between them. This CDR3 region has 14 residues. Looked up from germline, CDR1 is KGHSH and CDR2 is LQKENI. The DNA for the CDR3 is TGTGCCAGCTCACCCAGCCCCGTACAAGAGACCCAGTACTTC. Translation: CASSPSPVQETQYF.